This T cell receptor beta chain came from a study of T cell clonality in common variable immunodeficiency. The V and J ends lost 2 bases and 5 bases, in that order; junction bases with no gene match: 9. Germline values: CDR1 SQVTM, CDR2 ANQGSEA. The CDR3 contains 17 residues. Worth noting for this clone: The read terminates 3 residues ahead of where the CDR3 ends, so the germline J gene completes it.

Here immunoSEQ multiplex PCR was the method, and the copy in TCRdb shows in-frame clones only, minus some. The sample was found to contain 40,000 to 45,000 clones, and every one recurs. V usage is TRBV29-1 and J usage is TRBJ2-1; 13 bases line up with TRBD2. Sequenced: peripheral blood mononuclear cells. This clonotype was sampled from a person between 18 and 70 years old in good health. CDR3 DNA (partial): TGCAGCGTTGAATCGGGACTAGCGGGGTCTCGGCACAATGAG. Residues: CSVESGLAGSRHNE. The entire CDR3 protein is CSVESGLAGSRHNEQFF.